This TCR beta chain is drawn from a study of shared clonotypes between healthy human individuals (dated by TCRdb to about 2020). Regarding the study in general: A few men and two women, aged 18 to 49 years, made up the cohort. Per donor, three plates each were used for CD4 naive and CD4 memory, two for CD8 naive, and one for CD8 memory. To estimate repertoire size and how much clonotype sharing occurs between individuals, the study deeply sequenced the blood TCR repertoires of roughly 5 healthy adults. Libraries were prepared and TCR repertoires were sequenced by different laboratories using diverse techniques, in order to increase sequencing depth and limit assay-specific biases. Between about 0.8 and 8.9 billion PBMCs per donor were obtained by leukapheresis. What the work shows at the level of the full study, not this receptor alone: Approximately 4.8% of naive CD4, 3.5% of naive CD8, approximately 2% of memory CD4, and approximately 0.4% of memory CD8 clonotypes were shared across several donors. Only blood was sampled, and tissue TCR repertoires likely differ from those in blood. Rarefaction of sorted-subset datasets indicated incomplete sequencing despite the large sequencing depth. The genetic and exposure-history diversity represented was limited by the small number of donors. Estimated clonotype richness was generally larger for naive than for memory subsets. Based on pairwise subsampling, the degree of clonotype sharing among donors was expected to be affected by sequencing depth. Compared with non-shared clonotypes, clonotypes shared by all four sorted-subset donors had higher generation probabilities.

Donors were healthy HIV-negative adults with no recently reported acute infections or vaccinations. Only Caucasian adults living in Nashville, Tennessee, USA were represented among the donors. CD4+ T cells were enriched by magnetic negative selection, after which naive cells were positively selected on CD45RA and the negative fraction was taken as the memory subset. After blood collection by leukapheresis, PBMCs were isolated using Ficoll-Histopaque density gradient centrifugation and then cryopreserved in the vapor phase of liquid nitrogen. Purity and quantity of every magnetically sorted T cell population were checked by analytical flow cytometry. Genomic DNA was isolated from every sorted fraction and measured by UV absorbance on a Nanodrop 2000c. For CDR1 and CDR2, the germline V gene (reference sequence) lists SEHNR and FQNEAQ. V and J lose 4 bases and 0 bases, and a span of 16 bases separates them. Reading from cysteine to phenylalanine, the CDR3 counts 16 amino acids. Only CDR3 DNA remains: 48 bases, in frame from the first base.

Note on this clone: No antigen is known for it. There are no base qualities to consult, and no much larger clone falls within one base.

Using the deep immunoSEQ assay, multiplex PCR amplified TCR CDR3 regions from genomic DNA. For each cell subset, the extracted genomic DNA was distributed evenly across all wells of several immunoSEQ 96-well plates, and each plate served as one replicate. Each replicate PCR for sorted subsets received about 0.2 ug genomic DNA, equal to about 30,000 T cell genomes. The purified libraries were quantified using a Qubit 3.0 fluorometer, sized with a Bioanalyzer 2100, and then quantified again using the KAPA Library Quantification kit. Every immunoSEQ 96-well plate was sequenced on a dedicated single-read 150-cycle Illumina NextSeq 550 flow cell. The paper's data handling went like this. Because the immunoSEQ output included only junctional sequences and no quality scores, the filtering could not be the same as the filtering used for full-length reads. Sequences were annotated with PyIR, a Python wrapper for IgBLAST v1.9, and V/J genes and CDR3 were assigned using IMGT germline references. Reads were filtered out if the reads had weak V/J assignments (E-value above 1e-6), no CDR3, stop codons, out-of-frame junctions, or ambiguous translated residues. V3J clonotypes were defined as sequences sharing an identical inferred V gene, J gene, and CDR3 amino acid sequence. Percentage overlap between repertoires was computed as shared unique clonotypes divided by the size of the smaller repertoire. Three approaches were used to assess repertoire richness: RTK rarefaction, the Chao1 estimator, and Recon v2.1 estimates of unobserved clonotypes. Generation probabilities for all TCRbeta clonotypes obtained by the gDNA method from four donors were computed using OLGA. TCRdb holds this immuneACCESS table with in-frame rearrangements only. Some clones are missing; in checked studies, unresolved V genes explain under half, and the rest has no known cause. The V and J calls and clone size come from that table; D and trimming were worked out from the DNA. This sample comprises around 550,000 clones, approximately 95% of them detected only once. Jointly, the top ten make up less than 0.06% of the sample.

Rearrangement joined TRBV7-9 to TRBJ2-7; the D region possibly corresponds to TRBD2 (6 bases align). This receptor was taken from a woman in her 30s in good health. Sequencing input: naive CD4+ T cells sorted from blood. The cell subset or site tag for this specimen amounts to: CD45RA+ positively selected. The DNA reads as follows: TGTGCCAGCAGCTCAGTTCAGGGAGGTGTCTCCTACGAGCAGTACTTC. The translation is CASSSVQGGVSYEQYF.